Below, one TCR beta chain is given with its context. The entry originates in a study of shared clonotypes between healthy human individuals. CD8 cells regarded as naive lacked CD45RO, were positively chosen for CCR7, and omitted terminally differentiated effector memory CD45RA+ cells. Germline lookup yields CDR1 SGHTA and CDR2 FQGNSA. Trimming shortened V by 8 bases and J by 3 bases, and 21 bases separated the two germline ends. The CDR3 is 16 amino acids. The method was immunoSEQ multiplex PCR; TCRdb's version includes in-frame clones alone and lacks a portion of them. The sample gives under 1 million clones, about 91% of which show up once; around 24% is in the top ten.

The receptor was derived from a man aged 25 to 40 in good health. The sequenced sample consisted of naive CD8+ T cells sorted from blood. The V call is TRBV7-2, the J call TRBJ2-3; a possible D gene is TRBD2 (6 bases). This CDR3 reads CASGGTEGLLTDTQYF. CDR3 DNA sequence: TGTGCCAGCGGGGGTACGGAGGGCCTCTTGACAGATACGCAGTATTTT.